These 27 T cell receptor beta chains share one sample of origin, sequenced in a study of T cell changes during pregnancy in multiple sclerosis. Only in-frame clones appear in the TCRdb table, and some are missing; sequencing was by immunoSEQ multiplex PCR. Found here are fewer than 60,000 clones, over 80% of them singletons; the top ten hold 10%. Sequencing used CD8+ T cells from peripheral blood mononuclear cells, obtained after pregnancy. These receptors were collected from a female donor with multiple sclerosis, enrolled in a pregnancy study.

This clone was observed many times. The V and J genes are TRBV7-3 and TRBJ2-7, with D possibly matching TRBD1 (6 bases). Germline V gives CDR1 SGHTA, CDR2 FQGTGA. The CDR3 is 14 amino acids. V was trimmed by 5 bases and J by 2 bases, leaving 13 bases between them. The DNA of the CDR3 is TGTGCCAGCAGCCCTTGGGACATACCCTACGAGCAGTACTTC. It encodes CASSPWDIPYEQYF. Using reference TRBV7-3 and TRBJ2-7 for the parts outside the CDR3, the full variable domain is GAGVSQTPSNKVTEKGKYVELRCDPISGHTALYWYRQSLGQGPEFLIYFQGTGAADDSGLPNDRFFAVRPEGSVSTLKIQRTERGDSAVYLCASSPWDIPYEQYFGPGTRLTVT.

This clone was counted once. The CDR3 bases are TGTGCCAGCAGCGTATTGGAGGGGCCATTGAACACTGAAGCTTTCTTT. Its translation is CASSVLEGPLNTEAFF. This sequence joins TRBV9 and TRBJ1-1; D is possibly TRBD1 (5 bases). This CDR3 comprises 16 residues. CDR1 is SGDLS and CDR2 is YYNGEE in the germline V gene. V was pared by 1 base and J by 0 bases, with 13 bases between.

The J gene is TRBJ1-2, the V gene TRBV6-1, with 9 bases lining up with TRBD1. This CDR3 has 14 amino acids. With V trimmed by 7 bases and J by 4 bases, 7 bases remained unmatched. Per germline, CDR1 MNHNS and CDR2 SASEGT. CDR3 protein: CASNSPGQGYGYTF. The DNA for the CDR3 is TGTGCCAGCAACAGCCCGGGACAGGGCTATGGCTACACCTTC.

The chain couples TRBV6-6 to TRBJ2-7; the D gene is possibly TRBD1 (5 bases). This CDR3 contains 16 residues. The V gene lost 2 bases and the J gene lost 4 bases, with 18 bases spanning the gap. CDR1 and CDR2 (germline): MNHNY, SVGAGI (reference sequence). The CDR3 bases are TGTGCCAGCAGTTACCTTAGGGGCGGCAAGCAATACGAGCAGTACTTC. It specifies CASSYLRGGKQYEQYF.

V and J are TRBV5-8 and TRBJ1-1, with 9 bases identical to TRBD1. Germline V lookup: CDR1 SGHTS, CDR2 YDEGEE. J lost 5 bases, V lost 3 bases, and 8 bases had no gene match. The CDR3 totals 15 residues. CDR3 in DNA: TGTGCCAGCAGCTCTCCCGGGACAGGGATAACTGAAGCTTTCTTT. It specifies CASSSPGTGITEAFF.

This sequence joins TRBV30 and TRBJ2-2, with TRBD1 matching over 10 bases. The V gene's germline CDR1 is GTSNPN and CDR2 SVGIG (reference sequence). Losses at the gene ends were 7 bases for V and 6 bases for J; bases not matched to a gene: 5. The CDR3 runs 13 residues. The CDR3 nucleotides read TGTGCCTCCCGGGACAGGGGATCCGGGGAGCTGTTTTTT. Its protein is CASRDRGSGELFF.

The V and J genes are TRBV27 and TRBJ2-3; D is possibly TRBD2 (5 bases). Germline-derived CDR1 and CDR2 are MNHEY and SMNVEV (reference sequence). Trimming removed 6 bases from V and 0 bases from J, with 7 bases in between. CDR3 length equals 13 residues. This chain's CDR3 is CASSPGSTDTQYF. For the CDR3, the DNA is TGTGCCAGCAGCCCGGGGAGCACAGATACGCAGTATTTT.

The chain couples TRBV6-5 to TRBJ1-5, with 10 bases aligning to TRBD1. In germline, CDR1 is MNHEY, CDR2 SVGAGI. Trimming at V came to 8 bases and at J to 2 bases, leaving 0 bases not matched to a gene. The CDR3 spans 13 residues. The CDR3 spells CASGQGGNQPQHF. The DNA of the CDR3 is TGTGCCAGCGGACAGGGGGGCAATCAGCCCCAGCATTTT.

The chain is built from TRBV2 and TRBJ2-7, with D possibly matching TRBD1 (6 bases). In germline, CDR1 is SNHLY, CDR2 FYNNEI. V was cut by 8 bases and J by 0 bases, with 11 bases left in between. The length of the CDR3 is 13 residues. CDR3 sequence reads: CASVRQDSYEQYF. As DNA, the CDR3 is TGTGCCAGCGTTCGACAGGACTCCTACGAGCAGTACTTC.

This sequence joins TRBV6-1 and TRBJ1-2, with TRBD1 identical over 9 bases. V lost 7 bases, J lost 8 bases, and 11 bases stayed unmatched. Germline-derived CDR1 and CDR2 are MNHNS and SASEGT. The CDR3 contains 14 residues. CDR3 region: CASILRGQGYGYTF. CDR3 in DNA: TGTGCCAGCATTCTGAGGGGACAGGGATACGGCTACACCTTC.

The chain joins TRBV6-5 to TRBJ2-2, with D maybe TRBD2 (6 bases). The V gene's germline CDR1 is MNHEY and CDR2 SVGAGI. This CDR3 is built from 13 residues. Trimming removed 2 bases at V and 7 bases at J, with 8 bases between. CDR3 residues: CASSYMGGGELFF. The CDR3 coding sequence is TGTGCCAGCAGTTACATGGGAGGCGGGGAGCTGTTTTTT.

The rearrangement uses TRBV7-2 and TRBJ2-5; the match to TRBD2 covers 10 bases. CDR1 is SGHTA and CDR2 is FQGNSA in the germline V gene. The CDR3 runs to 15 residues. The J segment lost 2 bases and the V segment lost 2 bases, leaving 2 bases of the junction unmatched. The CDR3 coding sequence is TGTGCCAGCAGCTTAAGCGGGGGGGCGCAAGAGACCCAGTACTTC. Translating gives CASSLSGGAQETQYF.

The chain uses TRBV7-2 and TRBJ1-5, with TRBD1 matching over 9 bases. The CDR3 runs to 15 residues. The V and J ends lost 1 base and 2 bases, in that order; junction bases with no gene match: 0. Germline CDR1 and CDR2: SGHTA and FQGNSA. The CDR3 sequence is CASSLDRGRNQPQHF. The CDR3 nucleotides read TGTGCCAGCAGCTTAGACAGGGGGCGCAATCAGCCCCAGCATTTT. Full variable domain (remainder filled in from reference TRBV7-2 and TRBJ1-5): GAGVSQSPSNKVTEKGKDVELRCDPISGHTALYWYRQSLGQGLEFLIYFQGNSAPDKSGLPSDRFSAERTGGSVSTLTIQRTQQEDSAVYLCASSLDRGRNQPQHFGDGTRLSIL.

The gene calls are TRBV15 and TRBJ1-5; D is perhaps TRBD1 (5 bases). This CDR3 has 15 amino acids. V dropped 0 bases and J dropped 5 bases, with 11 bases sitting between them. The germline V gene has CDR1 LNHNV and CDR2 YYDKDF (reference sequence). The CDR3 here is CATSRDRGVYQPQHF. The CDR3, as DNA: TGTGCCACCAGCAGAGATCGGGGGGTGTATCAGCCCCAGCATTTT.

This chain links TRBV4-1 with TRBJ2-1; D possibly corresponds to TRBD2 (6 bases). The germline V and J ends were trimmed by 0 bases and 2 bases, with 14 bases remaining between them. The CDR3 is 17 amino acids. The germline V gene has CDR1 MGHRA and CDR2 YSYEKL. CDR3: CASSQDRTAGPYNEQFF. CDR3 nucleotide sequence: TGCGCCAGCAGCCAAGATAGGACCGCGGGGCCCTACAATGAGCAGTTCTTC.

The rearrangement uses TRBV25-1 and TRBJ1-3, with unresolved D. The CDR3 is 13 residues long. Trimming removed 1 base from V and 4 bases from J, with 5 bases in between. The germline V gene encodes CDR1 MGHDK and CDR2 SYGVNS. The chain's CDR3 is CASSESYGNTIYF. As DNA, the CDR3 is TGTGCCAGCAGTGAATCCTACGGAAACACCATATATTTT. Variable domain in full (rest from reference TRBV25-1 and TRBJ1-3): EADIYQTPRYLVIGTGKKITLECSQTMGHDKMYWYQQDPGMELHLIHYSYGVNSTEKGDLSSESTVSRIRTEHFPLTLESARPSHTSQYLCASSESYGNTIYFGEGSWLTVV.

The chain carries TRBV30 and TRBJ1-5, with TRBD1 matching over 8 bases. The CDR3 runs to 15 residues. The junction had 7 bases not matched to a gene; V was cut back by 0 bases and J by 6 bases. Germline values: CDR1 GTSNPN, CDR2 SVGIG (reference sequence). In DNA, the CDR3 is TGTGCCTGGAGTGTACGCGGACAGGGCAGTCAGCCCCAGCATTTT. It specifies CAWSVRGQGSQPQHF.

The rearrangement links TRBV7-6 to TRBJ1-5; 8 bases fit TRBD1. Trimming took 2 bases from V and 6 from J; bases not matched to a gene: 12. CDR3 length: 17 amino acids. Germline values: CDR1 SGHVS, CDR2 FNYEAQ. CDR3 in DNA: TGTGCCAGCAGCTTAACAGGGGGGTCGCCTTACGGTCAGCCCCAGCATTTT. Translating it yields CASSLTGGSPYGQPQHF. The full variable domain, with the rest looked up from reference TRBV7-6 and TRBJ1-5, is GAGVSQSPRYKVTKRGQDVALRCDPISGHVSLYWYRQALGQGPEFLTYFNYEAQQDKSGLPNDRFSAERPEGSISTLTIQRTEQRDSAMYRCASSLTGGSPYGQPQHFGDGTRLSIL.

This rearrangement joins TRBV27 to TRBJ1-5; TRBD1 matches at 7 bases. V lost 6 bases, J lost 5 bases, and 7 bases stayed unmatched. The germline V gene encodes CDR1 MNHEY and CDR2 SMNVEV (reference sequence). CDR3 length equals 14 residues. The CDR3 reads CASSLRQGDQPQHF. CDR3 bases: TGTGCCAGCAGCCTCCGACAGGGAGATCAGCCCCAGCATTTT.

The DNA of the CDR3 is TGTGCCAGCAGCTTTGTAGTTCTCGCGGGGGGCCAAGAGACCCAGTACTTC. As protein: CASSFVVLAGGQETQYF. V is TRBV7-2 and J is TRBJ2-5; 8 bases are shared with TRBD2. The trim removed 3 bases at V and 1 base at J, leaving 10 bases unmatched. This CDR3 has 17 amino acids. Germline V CDR1 and CDR2: SGHTA, FQGNSA.

This chain links TRBV15 with TRBJ1-2; a possible D gene is TRBD1 (6 bases). The CDR3 has 13 residues. The ends were cut back, 5 bases at V and 4 bases at J, with 11 bases in the middle. Per germline, CDR1 LNHNV and CDR2 YYDKDF (reference sequence). CDR3: CATSYQGSYGYTF. DNA of the CDR3: TGTGCCACCAGCTACCAGGGGTCCTATGGCTACACCTTC.

The chain links TRBV18 to TRBJ2-1, with 7 bases that match TRBD1. Germline CDR1 and CDR2: KGHSH and LQKENI. J gave up 9 bases and V 6 bases, and 11 bases lay outside the gene matches. The CDR3 covers 14 residues. This CDR3 reads CASSHDRVGGEQFF. As DNA, the CDR3 is TGTGCCAGCTCGCACGACAGGGTTGGAGGTGAGCAGTTCTTC.

The rearrangement uses TRBV6-5 and TRBJ1-2, with 9 bases aligning to TRBD1. The CDR3 runs 13 residues. The germline CDR1 and CDR2 sequences are MNHEY and SVGAGI. With V trimmed by 6 bases and J by 8 bases, 7 bases remained unmatched. The CDR3: CASSWDRANGYTF. Written as DNA, the CDR3 is TGTGCCAGCAGCTGGGACAGGGCTAACGGCTACACCTTC.

V is TRBV9 and J is TRBJ2-7; D is possibly TRBD1 (5 bases). This CDR3 is 15 amino acids long. Per germline, CDR1 SGDLS and CDR2 YYNGEE. Trimming cost V 0 bases and J 0 bases, with 10 bases left between them. The CDR3: CASSVGAGNSYEQYF. CDR3 in DNA: TGTGCCAGCAGCGTAGGGGCAGGGAACTCCTACGAGCAGTACTTC.

V gene TRBV7-3 combines with J gene TRBJ2-7; D is perhaps TRBD1 (5 bases). Between the trimmed V and J ends, which lost 2 bases and 2 bases, there was a span of 13 bases. Germline CDR1 and CDR2: SGHTA and FQGTGA. This CDR3 has 15 residues. In DNA form, the CDR3 reads TGTGCCAGCAGCTTATACGGACATCGGACCTACGAGCAGTACTTC. Amino acid sequence: CASSLYGHRTYEQYF.

This rearrangement joins TRBV7-9 to TRBJ2-7; 7 bases match TRBD1. The V and J ends lost 4 bases and 2 bases, in that order; junction bases with no gene match: 11. The CDR3 has 16 residues. CDR1 is SEHNR, CDR2 FQNEAQ, per germline (reference sequence). The CDR3 region has the DNA TGTGCCAGCAGCTCCTTCCGGGACAGAACACCCTACGAGCAGTACTTC. This translates into CASSSFRDRTPYEQYF.

The V call is TRBV5-5, the J call TRBJ2-7; TRBD1 agrees at 10 bases. Germline V gene data show CDR1 as SGHKS and CDR2 as YYEKEE (reference sequence). This CDR3 contains 14 residues. J lost 1 base, V lost 6 bases, and 4 bases had no gene match. The CDR3 reads CASIAGQGSYEQYF. The CDR3 nucleotides are TGTGCCAGCATAGCGGGACAGGGGTCCTACGAGCAGTACTTC.